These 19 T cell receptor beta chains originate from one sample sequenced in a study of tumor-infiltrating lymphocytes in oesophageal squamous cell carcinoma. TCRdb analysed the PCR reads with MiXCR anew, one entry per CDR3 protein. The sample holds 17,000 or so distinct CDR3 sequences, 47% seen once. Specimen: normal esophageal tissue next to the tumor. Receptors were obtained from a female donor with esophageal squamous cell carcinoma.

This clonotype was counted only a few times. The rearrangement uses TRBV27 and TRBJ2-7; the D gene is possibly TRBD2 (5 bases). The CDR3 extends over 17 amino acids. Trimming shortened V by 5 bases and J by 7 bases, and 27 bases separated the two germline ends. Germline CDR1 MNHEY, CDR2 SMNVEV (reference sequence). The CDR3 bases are TGTGCCAGCAGTCTTTATCGCTTCGTGGGAGATTACAATGAGCAGTACTTC. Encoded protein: CASSLYRFVGDYNEQYF.

CDR3 DNA sequence: TGCAGTGCTAGGCCCAGGGGGTATGGCTACACCTTC. Translation: CSARPRGYGYTF. V is TRBV20-1 and J is TRBJ1-2; 7 positions match TRBD1. The germline CDR1 and CDR2 sequences are DFQATT and SNEGSKA (reference sequence). Germline trimming cut 3 bases from V and 5 bases from J; bases unmatched to any gene: 3. The CDR3 totals 12 residues.

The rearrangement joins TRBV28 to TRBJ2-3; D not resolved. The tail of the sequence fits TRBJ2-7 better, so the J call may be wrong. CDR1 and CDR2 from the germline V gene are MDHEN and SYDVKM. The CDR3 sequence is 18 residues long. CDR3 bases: TGTGCCAGCAGTTTATCCCTCGGATCGGTGCACAGCACCTACGAGCAGTACTTC. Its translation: CASSLSLGSVHSTYEQYF.

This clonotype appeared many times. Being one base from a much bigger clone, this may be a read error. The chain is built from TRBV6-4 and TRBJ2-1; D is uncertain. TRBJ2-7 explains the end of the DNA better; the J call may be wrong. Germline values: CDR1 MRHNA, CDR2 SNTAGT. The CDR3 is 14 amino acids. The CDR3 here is CASSDGNRYNEQYF. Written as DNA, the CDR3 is TGTGCCAGCAGTGACGGGAACAGATACAATGAGCAGTACTTC.

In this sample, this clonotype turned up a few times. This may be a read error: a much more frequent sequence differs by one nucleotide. The DNA for the CDR3 is TGTGCCATCAGTGGGGCAGGGTCATACGAGCAGTTCTTC. It specifies CAISGAGSYEQFF. V is TRBV10-3 and J is TRBJ2-5; a weak D match, TRBD1 (5 bases). Matching the DNA end better, TRBJ2-1 makes the J call doubtful. The CDR3 sequence is 13 residues long. The germline V gene has CDR1 ENHRY and CDR2 SYGVKD.

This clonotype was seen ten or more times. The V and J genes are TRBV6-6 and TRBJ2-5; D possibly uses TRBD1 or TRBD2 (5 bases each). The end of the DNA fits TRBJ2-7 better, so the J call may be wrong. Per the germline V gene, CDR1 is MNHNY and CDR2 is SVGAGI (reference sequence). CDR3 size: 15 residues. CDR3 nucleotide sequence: TGTGCCAGCAGCTTACTTTCCGGGACGCACTACGAGCAGTACTTC. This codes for CASSLLSGTHYEQYF.

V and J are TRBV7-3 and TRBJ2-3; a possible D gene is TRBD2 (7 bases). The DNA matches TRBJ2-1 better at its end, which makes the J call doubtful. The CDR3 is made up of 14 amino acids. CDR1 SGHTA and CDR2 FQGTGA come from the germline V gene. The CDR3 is CASSTRGGGSGQFF. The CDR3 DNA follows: TGTGCCAGCAGCACTAGGGGGGGAGGGTCTGGGCAGTTCTTC.

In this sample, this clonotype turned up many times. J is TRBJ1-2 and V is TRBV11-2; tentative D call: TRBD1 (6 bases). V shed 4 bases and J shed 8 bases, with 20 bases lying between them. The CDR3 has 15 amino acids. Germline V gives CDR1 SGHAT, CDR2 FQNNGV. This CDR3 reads CASSSIASGDRGYTF. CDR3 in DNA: TGTGCCAGCAGCTCCATAGCCTCAGGGGATCGAGGCTACACCTTC.

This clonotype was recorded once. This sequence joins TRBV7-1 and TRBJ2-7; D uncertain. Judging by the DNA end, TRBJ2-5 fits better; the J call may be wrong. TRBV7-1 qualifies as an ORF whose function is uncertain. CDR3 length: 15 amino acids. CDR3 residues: CASSKLVRAQETQYF. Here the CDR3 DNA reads TGTGCCAGCAGCAAGCTGGTGCGCGCACAAGAGACCCAGTACTTC.

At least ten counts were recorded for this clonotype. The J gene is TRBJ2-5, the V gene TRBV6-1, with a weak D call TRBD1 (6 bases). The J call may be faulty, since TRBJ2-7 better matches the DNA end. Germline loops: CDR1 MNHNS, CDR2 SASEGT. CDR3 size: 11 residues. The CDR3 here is CASSDRGEQYF. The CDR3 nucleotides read TGTGCCAGCAGTGACAGGGGCGAGCAGTACTTC.

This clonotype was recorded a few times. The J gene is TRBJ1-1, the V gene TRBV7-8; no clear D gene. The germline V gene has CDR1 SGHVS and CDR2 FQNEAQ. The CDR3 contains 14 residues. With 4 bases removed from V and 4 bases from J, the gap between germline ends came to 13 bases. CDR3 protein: CASSSRAEGTEAFF. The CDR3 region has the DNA TGTGCCAGCAGCTCCCGGGCGGAGGGCACTGAAGCTTTCTTT. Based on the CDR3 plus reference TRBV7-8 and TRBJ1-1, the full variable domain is GAGVSQSPRYKVAKRGQDVALRCDPISGHVSLFWYQQALGQGPEFLTYFQNEAQLDKSGLPSDRFFAERPEGSVSTLKIQRTQQEDSAVYLCASSSRAEGTEAFFGQGTRLTVV.

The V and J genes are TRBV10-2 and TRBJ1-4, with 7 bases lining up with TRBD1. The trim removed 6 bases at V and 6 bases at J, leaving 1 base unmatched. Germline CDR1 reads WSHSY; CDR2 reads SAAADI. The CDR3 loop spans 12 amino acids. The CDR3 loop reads CASRDRDEKLFF. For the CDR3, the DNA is TGCGCCAGCAGAGACAGGGATGAAAAACTGTTTTTT.

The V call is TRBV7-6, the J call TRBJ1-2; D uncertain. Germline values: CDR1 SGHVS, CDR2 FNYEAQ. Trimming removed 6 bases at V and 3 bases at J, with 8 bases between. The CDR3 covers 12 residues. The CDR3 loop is CASRVDYYGYTF. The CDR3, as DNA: TGTGCCAGCAGGGTAGACTACTATGGCTACACCTTC.

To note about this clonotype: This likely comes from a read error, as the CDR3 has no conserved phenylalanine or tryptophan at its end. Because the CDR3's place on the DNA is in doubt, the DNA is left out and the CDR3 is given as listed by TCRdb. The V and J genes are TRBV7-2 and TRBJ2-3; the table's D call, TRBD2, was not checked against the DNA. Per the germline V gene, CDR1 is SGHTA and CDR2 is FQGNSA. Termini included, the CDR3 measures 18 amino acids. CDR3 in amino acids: CASSLGLAGGSNEQFFGP.

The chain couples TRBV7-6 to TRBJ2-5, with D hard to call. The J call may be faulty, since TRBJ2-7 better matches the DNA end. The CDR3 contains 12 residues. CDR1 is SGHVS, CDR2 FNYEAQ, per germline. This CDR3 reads CASSLEDYEQYF. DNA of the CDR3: TGTGCCAGCAGCCTCGAAGACTACGAGCAGTACTTC.

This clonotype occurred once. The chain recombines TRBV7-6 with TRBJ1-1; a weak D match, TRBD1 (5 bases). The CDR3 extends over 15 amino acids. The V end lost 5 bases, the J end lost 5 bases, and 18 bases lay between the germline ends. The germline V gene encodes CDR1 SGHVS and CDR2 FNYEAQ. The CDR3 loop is CASSTRTRRGTEAFF. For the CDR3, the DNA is TGTGCCAGCAGCACTAGGACCAGACGGGGGACTGAAGCTTTCTTT. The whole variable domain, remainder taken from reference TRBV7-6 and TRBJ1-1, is GAGVSQSPRYKVTKRGQDVALRCDPISGHVSLYWYRQALGQGPEFLTYFNYEAQQDKSGLPNDRFSAERPEGSISTLTIQRTEQRDSAMYRCASSTRTRRGTEAFFGQGTRLTVV.

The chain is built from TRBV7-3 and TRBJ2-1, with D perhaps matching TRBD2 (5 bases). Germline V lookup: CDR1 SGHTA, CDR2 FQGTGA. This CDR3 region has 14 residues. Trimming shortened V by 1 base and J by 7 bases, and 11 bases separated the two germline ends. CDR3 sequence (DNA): TGTGCCAGCAGCTTAATGGGAGAAGGGAATGAGCAGTTCTTC. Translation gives CASSLMGEGNEQFF.

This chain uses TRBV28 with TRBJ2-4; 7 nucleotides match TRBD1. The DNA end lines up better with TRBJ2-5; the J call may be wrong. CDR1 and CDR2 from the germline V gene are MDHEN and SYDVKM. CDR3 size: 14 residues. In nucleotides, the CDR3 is TGTGCCAGCAGTTCGGGACAGTTGAAAGAGACCCAGTACTTC. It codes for CASSSGQLKETQYF.

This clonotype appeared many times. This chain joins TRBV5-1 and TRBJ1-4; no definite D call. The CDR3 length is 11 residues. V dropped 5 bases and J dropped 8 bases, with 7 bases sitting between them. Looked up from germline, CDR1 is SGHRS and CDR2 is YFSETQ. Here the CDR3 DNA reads TGCGCCAGCAGGGTTAAGGAAAAACTGTTTTTT. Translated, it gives CASRVKEKLFF.